The 11 T cell receptor beta chains in this list originate from one sample, sequenced in a study of blood T cell repertoires in COVID-19. Sequenced by immunoSEQ multiplex PCR; TCRdb stores in-frame clones only, minus some. The table includes some 300,000 clones, 85% to 95% detected once. The sample taken for sequencing was PBMCs or T cells enriched from blood (not recorded which). Source of these receptors: a woman aged 25 to 39 who had been exposed to COVID-19.

J is TRBJ2-7 and V is TRBV12-3 or TRBV12-4, with a tentative D call TRBD1 (5 bases). This CDR3 region has 12 residues. V was trimmed by 5 bases and J by 5 bases, leaving 10 bases between them. The DNA of the CDR3 is TGTGCCAGCAGTGTTACAGGCCACGAGCAGTACTTC. The encoded protein is CASSVTGHEQYF.

This clone appeared a single time. This chain joins TRBV4-2 and TRBJ1-5, with D maybe TRBD1 (5 bases). This CDR3 is built from 16 residues. The germline V gene encodes CDR1 LGHNA and CDR2 YNFKEQ. The V gene lost 0 bases and the J gene lost 5 bases, with 14 bases spanning the gap. The CDR3, as DNA: TGTGCCAGCAGCCAAGAGGCGGGGATGGGGGATCAGCCCCAGCATTTT. It codes for CASSQEAGMGDQPQHF.

The rearrangement joins TRBV18 to TRBJ2-3, with D tentatively TRBD2 (6 bases). Per germline, CDR1 KGHSH and CDR2 LQKENI. The CDR3 extends over 17 amino acids. V was trimmed by 1 base and J by 0 bases, leaving 14 bases between them. CDR3 in DNA: TGTGCCAGCTCACCACGCGGGGCAGGGCCAAGCACAGATACGCAGTATTTT. It specifies CASSPRGAGPSTDTQYF.

CDR3 nucleotide sequence: TGTGCCAGCTCACCCCACCGGGACACTGAAGCTTTCTTT. This sequence encodes CASSPHRDTEAFF. The J gene is TRBJ1-1, the V gene TRBV18; D remains ambiguous. This CDR3 spans 13 amino acids. Germline V gene lookup returns CDR1 KGHSH and CDR2 LQKENI. V was pared by 3 bases and J by 3 bases, with 8 bases between.

The rearrangement links TRBV4-2 to TRBJ2-3, with D unresolved. CDR1 is LGHNA, CDR2 YNFKEQ, per germline. V was pared by 1 base and J by 0 bases, with 11 bases between. The CDR3 covers 16 residues. CDR3 amino acids: CASSQGGYSSTDTQYF. DNA for the CDR3: TGTGCCAGCAGCCAAGGTGGTTACAGCAGCACAGATACGCAGTATTTT.

This chain connects TRBV15 to TRBJ1-1; 7 bases map to TRBD1. This CDR3 has 15 amino acids. The V gene's germline CDR1 is LNHNV and CDR2 YYDKDF (reference sequence). The V and J ends lost 1 base and 4 bases, in that order; junction bases with no gene match: 6. CDR3 DNA: TGTGCCACCAGCAGAGGAAGACAGGGTAGCACTGAAGCTTTCTTT. This encodes CATSRGRQGSTEAFF.

A single count supports this clone. This chain links TRBV4-3 with TRBJ2-5; D remains ambiguous. The CDR3 length is 16 residues. Looked up from germline, CDR1 is LGHNA and CDR2 is YSLEER. V was trimmed by 0 bases and J by 1 base, leaving 12 bases between them. In DNA, the CDR3 is TGCGCCAGCAGCCAAGAGATGTCGGGTTTCCAAGAGACCCAGTACTTC. Protein sequence: CASSQEMSGFQETQYF.

This sequence joins TRBV6-5 and TRBJ2-4; D may be TRBD1 (5 bases). The CDR3 covers 14 residues. CDR1 is MNHEY, CDR2 SVGAGI, per germline. Deletions cut 5 bases from V and 0 bases from J, with 8 bases between. As DNA, the CDR3 is TGTGCCAGCAGTCCAGGGATAGCCAAAAACATTCAGTACTTC. Encoded protein: CASSPGIAKNIQYF.

The genes are TRBV4-1 and TRBJ2-7; 8 bases agree with TRBD2. Germline-derived CDR1 and CDR2 are MGHRA and YSYEKL. The CDR3 sequence is 16 residues long. V lost 0 bases and J lost 3; bases outside the gene matches: 7. CDR3 DNA: TGCGCCAGCAGCCAAGATACTAGCGGCAATTTCTACGAGCAGTACTTC. Its protein product is CASSQDTSGNFYEQYF.

The J gene is TRBJ1-1, the V gene TRBV4-1, with no clear D. CDR3 length equals 14 residues. Trimming shortened V by 4 bases and J by 1 base, and 10 bases separated the two germline ends. Germline V gives CDR1 MGHRA, CDR2 YSYEKL. Here the CDR3 DNA reads TGCGCCAGCAGCCCCAAGACAAGGAACACTGAAGCTTTCTTT. It codes for CASSPKTRNTEAFF.

In DNA form, the CDR3 reads TGTGCCAGCAGTCCCAGGATAAGCTACGAGCAGTACTTC. It specifies CASSPRISYEQYF. V usage is TRBV12-3 or TRBV12-4 and J usage is TRBJ2-7; D gene ambiguous. The CDR3 extends over 13 amino acids. Trimming removed 5 bases from V and 3 bases from J, with 11 bases in between.